This entry lists 5 T cell receptor beta chains sequenced from one sample in a study of shared T cell receptors in the human thymus. Profiling relied on immunoSEQ multiplex PCR, and the TCRdb table lists in-frame clones only, not all of them. The top ten clones hold more than 0.01% of a sample with approximately 730,000 clones, approximately 83% of them seen once. This sample was also put to use in a study of human thymus T cells.

Sample: thymocytes. These TCRs come from a girl under two years old with a congenital heart defect.

The chain joins TRBV6-1 to TRBJ2-3, with D possibly being TRBD1 (6 bases). Germline CDR1 and CDR2: MNHNS and SASEGT. V shed 0 bases and J shed 13 bases, with 17 bases lying between them. This CDR3 is 14 amino acids long. The DNA for the CDR3 is TGTGCCAGCAGTGAAGCTTCAGAGGGGGACCGGGAGTATTTT. It is translated as CASSEASEGDREYF.

V gene TRBV4-1 combines with J gene TRBJ2-7; 7 positions agree with TRBD1. The CDR3 length is 13 residues. Germline CDR1 reads MGHRA; CDR2 reads YSYEKL. J lost 3 bases, V lost 4 bases, and 3 bases had no gene match. The CDR3 bases are TGCGCCAGCAGCCGATACAGGGGCTACGAGCAGTACTTC. It encodes CASSRYRGYEQYF.

This clone was detected only once. Other DNA variants within this sample encode the same CDR3. V gene TRBV19 combines with J gene TRBJ1-1; possible D gene TRBD1, 6 bases. The CDR3 length is 12 residues. V was clipped by 8 bases and J by 8 bases, with 15 bases between them. CDR1 LNHDA and CDR2 SQIVND come from the germline V gene (reference sequence). In nucleotides, the CDR3 is TGTGCCAGTGGCGGGGGGGCGGTGGAAGCTTTCTTT. This codes for CASGGGAVEAFF.

The sample holds one count of this clone. The genes are TRBV5-1 and TRBJ1-2; TRBD1 matches 9 bases. The CDR3 runs 14 residues. CDR1 SGHRS and CDR2 YFSETQ come from the germline V gene. The trim removed 5 bases at V and 4 bases at J, leaving 6 bases unmatched. This CDR3 reads CASRHGQGTYGYTF. For the CDR3, the DNA is TGCGCCAGCAGACATGGACAGGGGACCTATGGCTACACCTTC. The full variable domain, rest sourced from reference TRBV5-1 and TRBJ1-2, is KAGVTQTPRYLIKTRGQQVTLSCSPISGHRSVSWYQQTPGQGLQFLFEYFSETQRNKGNFPGRFSGRQFSNSRSEMNVSTLELGDSALYLCASRHGQGTYGYTFGSGTRLTVV.

This clone occurred a few times. V and J are TRBV7-9 and TRBJ2-5, with D possibly TRBD1 on 6 matching bases. Deletions cut 5 bases from V and 5 bases from J, with 12 bases between. This CDR3 comprises 13 residues. Germline V gene sequence: CDR1 SEHNR, CDR2 FQNEAQ (reference sequence). In DNA form, the CDR3 reads TGTGCCAGCAGCCCCAGGGGTGGGGAGACCCAGTACTTC. It yields the protein CASSPRGGETQYF.